A single sample is the source of the 21 T cell receptor beta chains below, sequenced in a study of cytomegalovirus exposure and HLA in healthy donors (dated by TCRdb to the late 2010s). The library was made by the immunoSEQ multiplex PCR assay. For the multiplex PCR, a mixture combining 60 forward primers for TCR Vbeta segments and 13 reverse primers for TCR Jbeta segments was used. Imported from immuneACCESS, the table was reduced by TCRdb to in-frame sequences with V and J called. These copies leave out some clones; in studies compared against another copy, an unresolved V gene accounts for under half, and the cause of the remainder is not known. The sample table contains some 200,000 clones; only one count was recorded for roughly 70% of them. Of the sample, about 3% falls within the top ten clones. Sequencing input: PBMCs. The source of these receptors is a man in his forties in good health and CMV-seropositive.

V and J are TRBV5-5 and TRBJ1-1, with unresolved D. Per the germline V gene, CDR1 is SGHKS and CDR2 is YYEKEE (reference sequence). The germline V and J ends were trimmed by 2 bases and 7 bases, with 15 bases remaining between them. The CDR3 covers 14 residues. CDR3 amino acids: CASSFRLEFGEAFF. The CDR3 DNA follows: TGTGCCAGCAGCTTTCGACTCGAGTTTGGTGAAGCTTTCTTT.

V is TRBV5-1 and J is TRBJ2-5, with 9 bases aligning to TRBD2. Trimming at V came to 6 bases and at J to 2 bases, leaving 8 bases not matched to a gene. CDR3 length: 15 amino acids. Germline loops: CDR1 SGHRS, CDR2 YFSETQ. CDR3: CASNVERGAQETQYF. The CDR3 DNA follows: TGCGCCAGCAATGTCGAGCGGGGGGCACAAGAGACCCAGTACTTC.

The V call is TRBV5-5, the J call TRBJ1-1; 8 nucleotides align to TRBD1. The CDR3 sequence is 14 residues long. Germline CDR1 and CDR2: SGHKS and YYEKEE (reference sequence). With V trimmed by 2 bases and J by 4 bases, 4 bases remained unmatched. This CDR3 reads CASSLLTGGTEAFF. CDR3 nucleotides: TGTGCCAGCAGCTTACTCACAGGGGGCACTGAAGCTTTCTTT.

The chain is built from TRBV2 and TRBJ2-5; D unresolved. V was cut by 5 bases and J by 7 bases, with 8 bases left in between. CDR3 size: 11 residues. Germline values: CDR1 SNHLY, CDR2 FYNNEI. CDR3 sequence (DNA): TGTGCCAGCAGTTACCTAGGGACCCAGTACTTC. Translation gives CASSYLGTQYF. Supplemented by reference TRBV2 and TRBJ2-5, the full variable domain reads EPEVTQTPSHQVTQMGQEVILRCVPISNHLYFYWYRQILGQKVEFLVSFYNNEISEKSEIFDDQFSVERPDGSNFTLKIRSTKLEDSAMYFCASSYLGTQYFGPGTRLLVL.

The gene calls are TRBV28 and TRBJ2-3, with 7 positions matching TRBD2. J lost 2 bases, V lost 1 base, and 6 bases had no gene match. Looked up from germline, CDR1 is MDHEN and CDR2 is SYDVKM. The CDR3 runs to 16 residues. CDR3 DNA sequence: TGTGCCAGCAGTTTATTTAAGCGGGGACCCACAGATACGCAGTATTTT. Translation: CASSLFKRGPTDTQYF.

This chain joins TRBV27 and TRBJ1-2, with D perhaps TRBD1 (6 bases). V lost 6 bases and J lost 8, with 16 bases in between. The CDR3 sequence is 13 residues long. The germline CDR1 and CDR2 sequences are MNHEY and SMNVEV (reference sequence). CDR3 protein: CASSRTGGEGYTF. In DNA, the CDR3 is TGTGCCAGCAGCCGCACGGGGGGCGAGGGCTACACCTTC.

V usage is TRBV12-5 and J usage is TRBJ1-5; D perhaps matches TRBD1 (5 bases). Germline V lookup: CDR1 LGHNT, CDR2 FRNRAP. The CDR3 sequence is 15 residues long. Trimming cost V 9 bases and J 7 bases, with 22 bases left between them. Here the CDR3 reads CASAQLGGLGQPQHF. CDR3 sequence (DNA): TGTGCTAGCGCCCAATTGGGGGGGTTAGGCCAGCCCCAGCATTTT. Full variable domain (outside the CDR3, taken from reference TRBV12-5 and TRBJ1-5): DARVTQTPRHKVTEMGQEVTMRCQPILGHNTVFWYRQTMMQGLELLAYFRNRAPLDDSGMPKDRFSAEMPDATLATLKIQPSEPRDSAVYFCASAQLGGLGQPQHFGDGTRLSIL.

V usage is TRBV28 and J usage is TRBJ1-6; maybe TRBD1 (6 bases). This CDR3 spans 15 amino acids. Germline assignment: CDR1 MDHEN and CDR2 SYDVKM. V was pared by 5 bases and J by 10 bases, with 18 bases between. The CDR3 loop reads CASSTRQEARSPLHF. For the CDR3, the DNA is TGTGCCAGCAGTACCAGACAGGAGGCCAGGTCACCCCTCCACTTT. The variable domain in full, with the rest retrieved from reference TRBV28 and TRBJ1-6, is DVKVTQSSRYLVKRTGEKVFLECVQDMDHENMFWYRQDPGLGLRLIYFSYDVKMKEKGDIPEGYSVSREKKERFSLILESASTNQTSMYLCASSTRQEARSPLHFGNGTRLTVT.

The DNA for the CDR3 is TGTGCCAGCAGGCGCCAAGAGACCCAGTACTTC. It yields the protein CASRRQETQYF. The chain joins TRBV6-5 to TRBJ2-5, with D uncertain. The CDR3 is 11 amino acids. V lost 6 bases to trimming and J lost 1 base, with 3 bases between them. Germline CDR1 is MNHEY and CDR2 is SVGAGI.

The chain links TRBV7-3 to TRBJ2-1; 9 bases are a match to TRBD1. With V trimmed by 5 bases and J by 9 bases, 8 bases remained unmatched. The germline gives CDR1 SGHTA, CDR2 FQGTGA. The CDR3 is 14 residues long. The DNA for the CDR3 is TGTGCCAGCAGCACCGCACAGGGGGCTGGTGAGCAGTTCTTC. The encoded protein is CASSTAQGAGEQFF.

The gene calls are TRBV25-1 and TRBJ2-7; D is possibly TRBD1 (6 bases). The ends were cut back, 2 bases at V and 3 bases at J, with 11 bases in the middle. Germline CDR1 and CDR2: MGHDK and SYGVNS. The CDR3 contains 14 residues. The CDR3 is CASSETGTNYEQYF. CDR3 sequence (DNA): TGTGCCAGCAGTGAAACCGGGACAAACTACGAGCAGTACTTC.

The V and J genes are TRBV12-5 and TRBJ1-5; D gene ambiguous. Trimming pared 1 base from V and 0 bases from J, leaving 4 bases between. Germline CDR1 reads LGHNT; CDR2 reads FRNRAP. CDR3 length: 14 amino acids. CDR3 region: CASGLADSNQPQHF. The CDR3 DNA reads as TGTGCTAGTGGTTTGGCAGATAGCAATCAGCCCCAGCATTTT.

V usage is TRBV10-2 and J usage is TRBJ1-2; D perhaps matches TRBD1 (6 bases). V lost 4 bases and J lost 4, with 19 bases in between. The CDR3 totals 16 residues. Germline V gene lookup returns CDR1 WSHSY and CDR2 SAAADI. CDR3 DNA sequence: TGCGCCAGCAGTGGAGACAGGTTTACCTTTTTCTATGGCTACACCTTC. Translating it yields CASSGDRFTFFYGYTF.

This chain uses TRBV9 with TRBJ2-3; TRBD2 is a possible D gene (7 bases). The CDR3 spans 17 residues. Germline loops: CDR1 SGDLS, CDR2 YYNGEE. Trimming shortened V by 7 bases and J by 1 base, and 22 bases separated the two germline ends. The CDR3 DNA follows: TGTGCCAGCGGCGCGGCGGGGGCCAGGCTCGGCACAGATACGCAGTATTTT. Translation: CASGAAGARLGTDTQYF.

This clone has just a few counts. CDR3 protein: CASSLGDRGHNEKLFF. Here the CDR3 DNA reads TGTGCCAGCAGCTTAGGAGACAGGGGACATAATGAAAAACTGTTTTTT. The chain couples TRBV7-9 to TRBJ1-4; 8 bases agree with TRBD1. Germline CDR1 reads SEHNR; CDR2 reads FQNEAQ (reference sequence). The CDR3 is 16 residues long. V lost 1 base, J lost 4 bases, and 5 bases stayed unmatched.

The chain uses TRBV5-4 and TRBJ2-1, with D perhaps TRBD2 (5 bases). The V end was cut by 4 bases, the J end by 4 bases, with 9 bases between. The CDR3 sequence is 13 residues long. The V gene's germline CDR1 is SGHNT and CDR2 YYREEE (reference sequence). CDR3 nucleotide sequence: TGTGCCAGCAGCCCGGACTGGTACAATGAGCAGTTCTTC. It encodes CASSPDWYNEQFF. Full variable domain (missing parts from reference TRBV5-4 and TRBJ2-1): ETGVTQSPTHLIKTRGQQVTLRCSSQSGHNTVSWYQQALGQGPQFIFQYYREEENGRGNFPPRFSGLQFPNYSSELNVNALELDDSALYLCASSPDWYNEQFFGPGTRLTVL.

The chain has TRBV6-1 and TRBJ2-1; 8 positions match TRBD1. CDR3 length: 14 amino acids. Germline loops: CDR1 MNHNS, CDR2 SASEGT. Germline trimming cut 3 bases from V and 4 bases from J; bases unmatched to any gene: 2. The CDR3 region is CASSENRGYNEQFF. The CDR3 DNA follows: TGTGCCAGCAGTGAGAACAGGGGGTACAATGAGCAGTTCTTC.

The J gene is TRBJ2-5, the V gene TRBV11-3; no reliable D call. Trimming cost V 5 bases and J 3 bases, with 16 bases left between them. Looked up from germline, CDR1 is SGHNT and CDR2 is YENEEA. The CDR3 consists of 15 residues. CDR3 DNA sequence: TGTGCCAGCAGCCCCGACGGAGAGGTAGAAGAGACCCAGTACTTC. Translating gives CASSPDGEVEETQYF.

The V gene is TRBV7-9, the J gene TRBJ1-1; D possibly corresponds to TRBD1 (5 bases). Trimming left V 6 bases short and J 4 bases short, with 12 bases between. The CDR3 spans 13 residues. Germline V lookup: CDR1 SEHNR, CDR2 FQNEAQ (reference sequence). CDR3 in DNA: TGTGCCAGCAGTTGGGGACTGGGCACTGAAGCTTTCTTT. It specifies CASSWGLGTEAFF.

The chain combines TRBV19 with TRBJ1-4, with a weak D call TRBD1 (6 bases). This CDR3 is built from 14 residues. Germline V CDR1 and CDR2: LNHDA, SQIVND (reference sequence). Trimming removed 5 bases from V and 7 bases from J, with 14 bases in between. In nucleotides, the CDR3 is TGTGCCAGTAGTTACAGGGTTAGGAGTGAAAAACTGTTTTTT. Translation: CASSYRVRSEKLFF.

The rearrangement uses TRBV9 and TRBJ1-5; a weak D match, TRBD1 (6 bases). The germline V gene has CDR1 SGDLS and CDR2 YYNGEE. V lost 2 bases, J lost 6 bases, and 18 bases lay in between. The CDR3 length is 16 residues. In nucleotides, the CDR3 is TGTGCCAGCAGCGTCGGGGAGGGGGGGCACGGTCAGCCCCAGCATTTT. Residues: CASSVGEGGHGQPQHF.